This T cell receptor beta chain is from a study of OX40 agonist ivuxolimab in advanced cancers. Background for the entire study: Ivuxolimab, which targeted the costimulatory receptor OX40 (CD134), was an agonistic, fully human IgG2 monoclonal antibody. In the dose-escalation cohort, more than 75% of patients were male, and the mean age was approximately 60 years, with a range of about 20 to 90. The paper covers the monotherapy dose-escalation part of the phase I ivuxolimab trial, which included N of about 50 patients. Among the 50 to 55 dose-escalation patients, about 19 had hepatocellular carcinoma, roughly 15 melanoma, 9 renal cell carcinoma and 9 head and neck cancer. Partial responses occurred in three dose-escalation patients, of whom one had hepatocellular carcinoma and two had cutaneous melanoma. Intravenous ivuxolimab was administered to patients every 2 weeks at six dose levels: 0.01, 0.1, 0.3, 1.5, 3 and 10 mg/kg. Patients were allowed to have had prior anti-PD-1, anti-PD-L1 or anti-CTLA-4 therapy, and 40% of the dose-escalation patients had previously received checkpoint inhibitors. The purpose of peripheral TCRbeta sequencing was to test whether ivuxolimab changed TCR sequence diversity and led to clonal T-cell expansion. The study at large found these results: In partial responders in the 0.1-3.0 mg/kg groups, normalized peripheral clonal expansion was found to be among the lowest, especially among CD8+ T cells. At doses of 0.1 to 3.0 mg/kg, clonal expansion of both CD4+ and CD8+ blood T cells was observed from baseline to week 6. The antigen specificity of the peripheral T cells that underwent clonal expansion was not determined. After ivuxolimab, more expanded clones were found on average in CD8+ T cells than in CD4+ T cells. Low levels of normalized T-cell clonal expansion were also shown by some nonresponding patients.

To note about this clone: Which antigen it targets is not known. Base qualities are not at hand, and no much larger clone is one base apart.

Reading from cysteine to phenylalanine, the CDR3 counts 12 amino acids. Only the CDR3 portion is preserved as DNA: 36 bases, with reading frame beginning at the first base. As encoded in the germline V gene, CDR1 is MNHEY while CDR2 is SVGAGI. The V end loses 5 bases and the J end loses 3 bases, and a stretch of 8 bases separates them. Patients with autoimmune disease history or receiving systemic immunosuppression were excluded from the trial. Peripheral blood for TCR sequencing was collected from all dose cohorts at baseline, on cycle 4 day 1, and on cycle 7 day 1. The samples were taken from a phase I, first-in-human, multicenter, open-label dose-escalation trial of ivuxolimab. Adults with locally advanced or metastatic head and neck squamous cell, hepatocellular, melanoma or renal cell carcinoma were enrolled in the trial. CD4+ and CD8+ T cells were sorted separately from peripheral blood before TCR sequencing.

To sequence the TCRbeta CDR3 region, genomic DNA was isolated from the sorted cells. The immunoSEQ Assay was used for sequencing of TCRbeta CDR3 regions. TCRdb retrieved this table from immuneACCESS and kept in-frame rearrangements only. Not all clones are present; in checked studies, unresolved V genes account for under half, and no reason is known for the remainder. Across this sample there are about 68,000 clones, with about 83% seen only once. The ten top clones hold around 0.68% of the sample. This receptor was obtained from an adult with an advanced solid tumor such as melanoma, head and neck, liver or kidney cancer. The material was CD4+ or CD8+ T cells sorted from blood, obtained in a trial of the OX40 agonist ivuxolimab. The receptor chain draws on TRBV6-5 and TRBJ2-7; the D segment could be TRBD1, given 6 matching bases. Read as DNA, the sequence is TGTGCCAGCAGTCGACAGGACTACGAGCAGTACTTC. This yields the protein CASSRQDYEQYF.